This TCR beta chain appears in the sequencing data of a study of blood T cell repertoires in COVID-19. Whole-study context: Sources were T cells, B-cell-depleted T cells, or PBMCs; the material itself was cDNA or gDNA.

In its sample, this clone was seen once. Sequenced by immunoSEQ multiplex PCR; TCRdb stores in-frame clones only, minus some. Here the sample spans approximately 350,000 clones, about four fifths being singletons. Germline V lookup: CDR1 LGHNA, CDR2 YNFKEQ. V shed 4 bases and J 1 base; nucleotides not matched to a gene: 16. The CDR3 is 19 residues long. The sequence derives from a woman aged 50 to 60 who had recovered from COVID-19. V is TRBV4-2 and J is TRBJ2-5; TRBD2 aligns across 9 bases. Sequencing used PBMCs or T cells enriched from blood (not recorded which). The CDR3 coding sequence is TGTGCCAGCAGCCCCCGACAGGGAACGAGGCGGGAGGGCCAAGAGACCCAGTACTTC. Residues: CASSPRQGTRREGQETQYF.